This TCR beta chain was profiled in a study of PD-1 blockade in classical Hodgkin lymphoma. The study, taken as a whole, reports: Healthy donors reportedly exceeded newly diagnosed patients in baseline TCR diversity.

Germline V gene sequence: CDR1 GTSNPN, CDR2 SVGIG (reference sequence). With 1 base removed from V and 2 bases from J, the gap between germline ends came to 6 bases. The CDR3 is 13 amino acids. Worth noting for this clone: Its matching antigen is unknown.

The table came from immunoSEQ multiplex PCR; TCRdb's copy has only in-frame clones and leaves some out. This table has more than 20,000 clones, approximately 79% appearing once. Time point reported: cycle 4 day 1 (C4D1), after 5 to 7 weeks of nivolumab. Autologous stem cell transplantation was followed by relapse in every patient, and brentuximab vedotin exposure varied. The source material was peripheral blood mononuclear cells (PBMCs), sampled before the fourth cycle of nivolumab. The V gene is TRBV30, the J gene TRBJ1-3; D uncertain. The sequence derives from a human donor with classical Hodgkin lymphoma. The CDR3 region has the DNA TGTGCCTGGAGTGCGGCAACTGGAAACACCATATATTTT. Its translation is CAWSAATGNTIYF.